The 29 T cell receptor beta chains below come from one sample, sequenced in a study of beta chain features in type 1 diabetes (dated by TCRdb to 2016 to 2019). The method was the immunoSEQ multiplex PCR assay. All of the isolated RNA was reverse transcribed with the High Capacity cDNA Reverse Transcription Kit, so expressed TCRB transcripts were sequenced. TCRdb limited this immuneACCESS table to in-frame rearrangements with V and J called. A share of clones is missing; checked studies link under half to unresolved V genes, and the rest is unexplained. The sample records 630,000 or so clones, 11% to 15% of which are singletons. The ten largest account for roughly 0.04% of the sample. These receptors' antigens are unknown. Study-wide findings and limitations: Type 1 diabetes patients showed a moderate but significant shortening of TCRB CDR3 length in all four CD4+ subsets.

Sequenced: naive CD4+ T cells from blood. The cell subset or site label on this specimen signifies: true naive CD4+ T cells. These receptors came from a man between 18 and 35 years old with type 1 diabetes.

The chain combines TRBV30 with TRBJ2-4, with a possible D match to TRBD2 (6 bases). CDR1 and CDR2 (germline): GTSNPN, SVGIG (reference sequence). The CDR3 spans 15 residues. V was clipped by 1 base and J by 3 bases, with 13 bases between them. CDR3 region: CAWSGGKTSKNIQYF. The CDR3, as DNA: TGTGCCTGGAGTGGAGGAAAGACTAGCAAAAACATTCAGTACTTC.

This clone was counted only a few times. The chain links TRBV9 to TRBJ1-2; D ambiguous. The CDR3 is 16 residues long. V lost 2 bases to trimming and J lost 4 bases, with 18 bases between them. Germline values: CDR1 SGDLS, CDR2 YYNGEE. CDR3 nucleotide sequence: TGTGCCAGCAGCGTCTCCCATGAGGCCAGAATCTATGGCTACACCTTC. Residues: CASSVSHEARIYGYTF.

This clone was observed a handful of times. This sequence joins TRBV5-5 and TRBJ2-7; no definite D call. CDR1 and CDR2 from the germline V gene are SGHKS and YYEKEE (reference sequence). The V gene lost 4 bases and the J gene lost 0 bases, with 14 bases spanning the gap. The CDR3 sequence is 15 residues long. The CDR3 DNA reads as TGTGCCAGCAGCGTTAGACTTGATCTCTCCTACGAGCAGTACTTC. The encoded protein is CASSVRLDLSYEQYF.

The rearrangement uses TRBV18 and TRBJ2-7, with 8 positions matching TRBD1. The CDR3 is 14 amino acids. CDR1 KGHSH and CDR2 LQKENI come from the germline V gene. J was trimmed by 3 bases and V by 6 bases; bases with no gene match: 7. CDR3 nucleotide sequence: TGTGCCAGCTCCCCCGACAGGGGCCTCTACGAGCAGTACTTC. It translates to CASSPDRGLYEQYF.

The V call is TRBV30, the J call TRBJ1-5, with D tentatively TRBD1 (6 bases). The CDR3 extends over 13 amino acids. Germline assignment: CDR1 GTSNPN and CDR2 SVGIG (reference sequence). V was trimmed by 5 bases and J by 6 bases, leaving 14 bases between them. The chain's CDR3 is CAWAAGDGQPQHF. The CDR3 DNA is TGTGCCTGGGCGGCAGGGGACGGTCAGCCCCAGCATTTT.

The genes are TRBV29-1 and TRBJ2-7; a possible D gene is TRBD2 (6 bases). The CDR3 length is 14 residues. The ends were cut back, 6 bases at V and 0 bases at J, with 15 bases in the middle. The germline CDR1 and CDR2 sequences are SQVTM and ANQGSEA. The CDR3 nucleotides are TGCAGCGTGGGGCCCGGGGGACTCTCCTACGAGCAGTACTTC. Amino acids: CSVGPGGLSYEQYF.

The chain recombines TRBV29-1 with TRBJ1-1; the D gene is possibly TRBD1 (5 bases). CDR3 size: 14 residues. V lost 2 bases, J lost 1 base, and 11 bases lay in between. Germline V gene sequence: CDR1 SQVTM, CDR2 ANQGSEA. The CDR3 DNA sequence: TGCAGCGTTGAAATCTCAGGGAGGAACACTGAAGCTTTCTTT. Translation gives CSVEISGRNTEAFF.

The CDR3 protein is CASSPRLAGGTDTQYF. In DNA form, the CDR3 reads TGTGCCAGCAGTCCTCGACTAGCGGGGGGCACAGATACGCAGTATTTT. The genes are TRBV25-1 and TRBJ2-3; 12 bases agree with TRBD2. This CDR3 is 16 amino acids long. After removal of 5 bases from V and 1 base from J, the junction contained 4 bases not matched to a gene. Per the germline V gene, CDR1 is MGHDK and CDR2 is SYGVNS. Combining the CDR3 with reference TRBV25-1 and TRBJ2-3 gives the whole variable domain EADIYQTPRYLVIGTGKKITLECSQTMGHDKMYWYQQDPGMELHLIHYSYGVNSTEKGDLSSESTVSRIRTEHFPLTLESARPSHTSQYLCASSPRLAGGTDTQYFGPGTRLTVL.

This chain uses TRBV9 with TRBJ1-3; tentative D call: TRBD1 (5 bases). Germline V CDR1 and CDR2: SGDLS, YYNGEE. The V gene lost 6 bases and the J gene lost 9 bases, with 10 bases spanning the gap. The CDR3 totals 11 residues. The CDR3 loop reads CASTAGGTIYF. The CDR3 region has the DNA TGTGCCAGCACCGCGGGGGGCACCATATATTTT.

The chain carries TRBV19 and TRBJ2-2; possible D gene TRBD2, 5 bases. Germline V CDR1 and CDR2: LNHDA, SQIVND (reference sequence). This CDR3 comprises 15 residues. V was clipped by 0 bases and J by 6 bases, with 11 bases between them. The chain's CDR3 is CASSIEGRRAGELFF. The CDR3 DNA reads TGTGCCAGTAGTATAGAGGGCAGGCGGGCCGGGGAGCTGTTTTTT.

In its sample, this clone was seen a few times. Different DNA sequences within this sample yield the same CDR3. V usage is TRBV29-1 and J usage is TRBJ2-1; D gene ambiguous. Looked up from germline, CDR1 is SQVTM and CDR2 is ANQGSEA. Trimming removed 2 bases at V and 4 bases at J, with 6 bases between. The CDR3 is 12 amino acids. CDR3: CSVERSYNEQFF. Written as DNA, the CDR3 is TGCAGCGTTGAAAGGAGTTACAATGAGCAGTTCTTC.

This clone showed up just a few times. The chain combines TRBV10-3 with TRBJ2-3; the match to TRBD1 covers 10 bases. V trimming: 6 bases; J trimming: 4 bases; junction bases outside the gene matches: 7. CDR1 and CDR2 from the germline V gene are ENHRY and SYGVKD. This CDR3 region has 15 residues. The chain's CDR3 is CAISGGTGVPDTQYF. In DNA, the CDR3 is TGTGCCATCAGCGGCGGGACAGGGGTTCCAGATACGCAGTATTTT.

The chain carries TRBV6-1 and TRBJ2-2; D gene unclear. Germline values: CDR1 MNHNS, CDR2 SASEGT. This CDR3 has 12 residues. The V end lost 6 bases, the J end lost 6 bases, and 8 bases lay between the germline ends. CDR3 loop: CASSELSGELFF. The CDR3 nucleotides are TGTGCCAGCAGCGAATTATCCGGGGAGCTGTTTTTT.

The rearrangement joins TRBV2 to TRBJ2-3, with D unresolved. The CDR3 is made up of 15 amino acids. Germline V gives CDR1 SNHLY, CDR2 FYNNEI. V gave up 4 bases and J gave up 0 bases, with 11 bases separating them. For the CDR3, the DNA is TGTGCCAGCAGTGGTCGACTCCGTAGCACAGATACGCAGTATTTT. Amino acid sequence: CASSGRLRSTDTQYF.

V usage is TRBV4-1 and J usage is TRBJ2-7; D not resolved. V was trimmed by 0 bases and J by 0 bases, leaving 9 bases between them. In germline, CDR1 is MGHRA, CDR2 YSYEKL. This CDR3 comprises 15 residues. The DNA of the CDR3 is TGCGCCAGCAGCCAAGAAGGGCACGGCTCCTACGAGCAGTACTTC. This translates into CASSQEGHGSYEQYF.

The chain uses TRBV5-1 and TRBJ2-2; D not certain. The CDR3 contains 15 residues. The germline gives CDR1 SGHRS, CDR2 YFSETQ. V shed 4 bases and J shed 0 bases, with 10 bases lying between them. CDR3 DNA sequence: TGCGCCAGCAGCCCCAGTTGGACGAACACCGGGGAGCTGTTTTTT. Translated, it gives CASSPSWTNTGELFF.

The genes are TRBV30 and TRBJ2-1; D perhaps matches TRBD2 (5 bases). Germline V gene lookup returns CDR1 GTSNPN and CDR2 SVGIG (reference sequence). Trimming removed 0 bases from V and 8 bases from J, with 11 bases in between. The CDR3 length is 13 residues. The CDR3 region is CAWSVRRRHEQFF. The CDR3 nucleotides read TGTGCCTGGAGTGTACGCAGGAGGCATGAGCAGTTCTTC. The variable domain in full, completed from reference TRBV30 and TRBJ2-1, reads SQTIHQWPATLVQPVGSPLSLECTVEGTSNPNLYWYRQAAGRGLQLLFYSVGIGQISSEVPQNLSASRPQDRQFILSSKKLLLSDSGFYLCAWSVRRRHEQFFGPGTRLTVL.

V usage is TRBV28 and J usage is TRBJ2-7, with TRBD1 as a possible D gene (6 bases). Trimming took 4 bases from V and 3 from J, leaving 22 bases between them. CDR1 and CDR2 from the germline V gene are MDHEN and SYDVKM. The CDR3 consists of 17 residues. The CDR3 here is CASSSSTGGNGLYEQYF. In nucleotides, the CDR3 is TGTGCCAGCAGTTCCTCGACAGGCGGTAATGGCCTCTACGAGCAGTACTTC. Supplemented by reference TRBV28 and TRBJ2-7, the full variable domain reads DVKVTQSSRYLVKRTGEKVFLECVQDMDHENMFWYRQDPGLGLRLIYFSYDVKMKEKGDIPEGYSVSREKKERFSLILESASTNQTSMYLCASSSSTGGNGLYEQYFGPGTRLTVT.

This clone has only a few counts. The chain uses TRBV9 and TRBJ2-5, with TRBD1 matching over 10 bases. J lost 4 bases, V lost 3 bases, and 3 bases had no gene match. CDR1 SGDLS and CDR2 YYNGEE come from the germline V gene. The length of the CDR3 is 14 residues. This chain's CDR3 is CASSAGTGVETQYF. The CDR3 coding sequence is TGTGCCAGCAGCGCAGGGACAGGGGTAGAGACCCAGTACTTC.

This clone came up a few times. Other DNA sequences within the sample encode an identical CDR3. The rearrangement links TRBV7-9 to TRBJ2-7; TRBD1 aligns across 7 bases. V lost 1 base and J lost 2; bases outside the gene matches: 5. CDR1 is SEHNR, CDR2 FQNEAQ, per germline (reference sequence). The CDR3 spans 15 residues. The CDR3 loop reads CASSLGSGGTYEQYF. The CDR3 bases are TGTGCCAGCAGCTTAGGCTCAGGGGGTACCTACGAGCAGTACTTC.

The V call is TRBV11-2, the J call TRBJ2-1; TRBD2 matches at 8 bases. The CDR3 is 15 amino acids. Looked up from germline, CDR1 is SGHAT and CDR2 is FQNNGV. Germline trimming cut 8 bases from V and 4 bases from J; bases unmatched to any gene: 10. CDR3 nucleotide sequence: TGTGCCAGCGGCCTGGGCGGGGGGAGTTACAATGAGCAGTTCTTC. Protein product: CASGLGGGSYNEQFF. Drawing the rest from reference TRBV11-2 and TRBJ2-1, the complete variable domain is EAGVAQSPRYKIIEKRQSVAFWCNPISGHATLYWYQQILGQGPKLLIQFQNNGVVDDSQLPKDRFSAERLKGVDSTLKIQPAKLEDSAVYLCASGLGGGSYNEQFFGPGTRLTVL.

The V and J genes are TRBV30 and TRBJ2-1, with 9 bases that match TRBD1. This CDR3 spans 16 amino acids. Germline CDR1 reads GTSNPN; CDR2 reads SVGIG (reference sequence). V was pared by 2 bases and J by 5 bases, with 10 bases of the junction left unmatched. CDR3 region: CAWSSPPGTGHNEQFF. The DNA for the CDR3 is TGTGCCTGGAGTTCGCCCCCCGGGACAGGGCACAATGAGCAGTTCTTC.

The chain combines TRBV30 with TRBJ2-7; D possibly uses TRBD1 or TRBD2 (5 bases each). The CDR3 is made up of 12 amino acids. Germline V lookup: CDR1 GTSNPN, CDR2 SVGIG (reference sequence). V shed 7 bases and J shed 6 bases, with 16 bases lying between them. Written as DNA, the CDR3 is TGTGCCTCGGGGACGCCGGCTGGCGAGCAGTACTTC. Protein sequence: CASGTPAGEQYF.

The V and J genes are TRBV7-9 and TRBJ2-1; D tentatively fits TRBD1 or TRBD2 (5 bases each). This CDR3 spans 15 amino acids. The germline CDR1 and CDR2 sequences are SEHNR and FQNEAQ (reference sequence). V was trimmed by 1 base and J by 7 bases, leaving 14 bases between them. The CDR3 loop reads CASSLGGEGENEQFF. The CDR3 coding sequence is TGTGCCAGCAGCTTAGGTGGCGAAGGGGAGAATGAGCAGTTCTTC.

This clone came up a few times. CDR3 nucleotide sequence: TGTGCCAGTAGTATCGGACTAGCGGTCTACAATGAGCAGTTCTTC. This codes for CASSIGLAVYNEQFF. The genes are TRBV19 and TRBJ2-1, with 10 bases matching TRBD2. The CDR3 totals 15 residues. Germline V CDR1 and CDR2: LNHDA, SQIVND (reference sequence). J lost 3 bases, V lost 3 bases, and 2 bases had no gene match.

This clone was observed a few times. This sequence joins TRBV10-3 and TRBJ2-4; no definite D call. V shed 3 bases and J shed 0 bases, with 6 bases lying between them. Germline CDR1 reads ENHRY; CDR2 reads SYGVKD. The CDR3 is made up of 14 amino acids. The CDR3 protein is CAISDSKAKNIQYF. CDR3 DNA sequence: TGTGCCATCAGTGATTCGAAAGCCAAAAACATTCAGTACTTC.

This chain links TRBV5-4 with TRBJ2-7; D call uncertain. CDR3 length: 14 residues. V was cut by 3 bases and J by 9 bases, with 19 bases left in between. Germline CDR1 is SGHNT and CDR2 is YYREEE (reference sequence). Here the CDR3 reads CASSSGPARETQYF. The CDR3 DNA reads TGTGCCAGCAGCTCCGGACCCGCGCGCGAAACGCAGTACTTC.

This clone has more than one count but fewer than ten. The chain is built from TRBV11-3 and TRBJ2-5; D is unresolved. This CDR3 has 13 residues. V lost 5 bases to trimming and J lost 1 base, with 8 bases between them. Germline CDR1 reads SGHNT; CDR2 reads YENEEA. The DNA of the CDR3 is TGTGCCAGCAGCGTGGGCCTCCAAGAGACCCAGTACTTC. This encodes CASSVGLQETQYF.

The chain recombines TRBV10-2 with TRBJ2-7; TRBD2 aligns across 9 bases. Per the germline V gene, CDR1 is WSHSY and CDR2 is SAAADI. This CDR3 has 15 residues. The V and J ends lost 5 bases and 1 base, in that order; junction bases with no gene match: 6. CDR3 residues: CASSQTSGSSYEQYF. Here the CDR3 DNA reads TGCGCCAGCAGTCAAACTAGCGGGTCGTCCTACGAGCAGTACTTC.